The entry below describes one T cell receptor (beta chain). The antigen this receptor binds is unknown. Per-base qualities were not stored, and no clone one base away is much larger. For sequencing of the TCRbeta CDR3 region, genomic DNA was extracted from the sorted cells. The immunoSEQ Assay was used for sequencing of TCRbeta CDR3 regions. The source is immuneACCESS, and TCRdb retained only in-frame sequences with V and J called. Part of the clones is not carried over; for the studies checked, unresolved V genes explain less than half of this, and the remainder is unexplained. In this sample the table shows around 83,000 clones, less than 95% of which occur a single time. The top ten constitute under 2% of the sample. V and J are truncated by 0 bases and 2 bases respectively, leaving an intervening sequence of 10 bases. The germline V gene (reference sequence) provides CDR1 MNHEY and CDR2 SMNVEV. The CDR3 measures 15 amino acids from cysteine to phenylalanine. Only the CDR3 portion is preserved as DNA: 45 bases, with reading frame beginning at the first base.

This entry belongs to a study of OX40 agonist ivuxolimab in advanced cancers. In the study overall: Ivuxolimab was a fully human IgG2 agonistic monoclonal antibody targeting the costimulatory receptor OX40 (CD134). Patients were allowed to have had prior anti-PD-1, anti-PD-L1 or anti-CTLA-4 therapy, and 40% of the dose-escalation patients had previously received checkpoint inhibitors. Three dose-escalation patients achieved partial responses, one with hepatocellular carcinoma and two with cutaneous melanoma. Among the approximately 54 dose-escalation patients, about 20 had hepatocellular carcinoma, about 15 melanoma, 9 renal cell carcinoma and 9 head and neck cancer. The paper reports the monotherapy dose-escalation portion (N of about 50 patients) of the phase I ivuxolimab trial. Intravenous ivuxolimab was administered to patients every 2 weeks at six dose levels: 0.01, 0.1, 0.3, 1.5, 3 and 10 mg/kg. The point of sequencing TCRbeta in the periphery was to test whether ivuxolimab changed TCR sequence diversity and drove clonal T-cell expansion. In the dose-escalation cohort, roughly 80% of patients were male, and the mean age was approximately 64 years, with a range of about 23 to 90.

The trial excluded patients who had a history of autoimmune disease or were on systemic immunosuppression. Peripheral blood for TCR sequencing was drawn from every dose cohort at baseline, at cycle 4 day 1 and at cycle 7 day 1. The samples were drawn from a first-in-human, open-label, multicenter phase I dose-escalation trial of ivuxolimab. Adults with locally advanced or metastatic head and neck squamous cell, hepatocellular, melanoma or renal cell carcinoma were enrolled in the trial. Before TCR sequencing, CD4+ T cells and CD8+ T cells from peripheral blood were sorted into separate populations. Study-wide findings and limitations: In the 0.1-3.0 mg/kg groups, partial responders had among the lowest normalized peripheral clonal expansion, particularly in CD8+ T cells. At doses from 0.1 to 3.0 mg/kg, clonal expansion was seen in both CD4+ and CD8+ blood T cells between baseline and week 6. The antigen specificity of the clonally expanded peripheral T cells was not determined. Low levels of normalized T-cell clonal expansion were also shown by some nonresponding patients. After ivuxolimab, more expanded clones were found on average in CD8+ T cells than in CD4+ T cells.

The TCR comes from an adult with an advanced solid tumor such as melanoma, head and neck, liver or kidney cancer. The sample in question was CD4+ or CD8+ T cells sorted from blood, obtained in a trial of the OX40 agonist ivuxolimab. This receptor chain uses TRBV27 and TRBJ2-5, with the D segment identity uncertain. The CDR3 reads as follows: CASSLSRIGQETQYF. The DNA sequence is given as TGTGCCAGCAGTTTATCACGGATAGGACAAGAGACCCAGTACTTC.